This T cell receptor (beta chain) was sequenced during a study of blood T cell repertoires in COVID-19. Whole-study context: Sources were T cells, B-cell-depleted T cells, or PBMCs; the material itself was cDNA or gDNA.

In the source study's methods: Amplification with reference gene primers provided the estimates of nucleated cell counts. Profiling relied on immunoSEQ multiplex PCR, and the TCRdb table lists in-frame clones only, not all of them. The V and J calls and clone size were taken over from that table, and D and trimming were inferred from the DNA. The repertoire holds 100,000 or so clones, with about 75% as singletons. Germline-derived CDR1 and CDR2 are LNHDA and SQIVND (reference sequence). V was clipped by 6 bases and J by 6 bases, with 11 bases between them. The CDR3 length is 13 residues. The chain is built from TRBV19 and TRBJ2-2; TRBD1 is a possible D gene (6 bases). The clonotype comes from a woman aged 70-85 years with acute or convalescent COVID-19. Sequences were obtained from peripheral blood. CDR3 DNA sequence: TGTGCCAGTAGGAGGCAGGGGTCCGGGGAGCTGTTTTTT. Translation gives CASRRQGSGELFF. Full variable domain (remainder filled in from reference TRBV19 and TRBJ2-2): DGGITQSPKYLFRKEGQNVTLSCEQNLNHDAMYWYRQDPGQGLRLIYYSQIVNDFQKGDIAEGYSVSREKKESFPLTVTSAQKNPTAFYLCASRRQGSGELFFGEGSRLTVL.